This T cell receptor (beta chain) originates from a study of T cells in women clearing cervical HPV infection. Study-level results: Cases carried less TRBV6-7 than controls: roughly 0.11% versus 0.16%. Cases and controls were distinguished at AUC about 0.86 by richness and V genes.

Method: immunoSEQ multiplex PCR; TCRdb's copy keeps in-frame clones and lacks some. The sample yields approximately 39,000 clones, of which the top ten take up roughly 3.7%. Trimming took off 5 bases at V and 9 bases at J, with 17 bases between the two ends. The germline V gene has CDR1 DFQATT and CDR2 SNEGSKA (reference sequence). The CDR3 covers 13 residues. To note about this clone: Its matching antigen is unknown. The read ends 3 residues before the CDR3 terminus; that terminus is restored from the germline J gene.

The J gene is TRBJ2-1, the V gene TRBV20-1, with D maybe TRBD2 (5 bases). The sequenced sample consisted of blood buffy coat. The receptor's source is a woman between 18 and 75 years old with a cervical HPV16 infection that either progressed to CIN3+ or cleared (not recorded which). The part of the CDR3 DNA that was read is TGCAGTGCTCTCGGACGGGGTCTGGGTGAG. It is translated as CSALGRGLGE. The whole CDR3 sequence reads CSALGRGLGEQFF.